The 24 T cell receptor beta chains reported below all come from one sample, sequenced in a study of T cells and copy number aberrations in small-cell lung cancer. TCRdb's copy holds only in-frame clones and misses some; the assay was immunoSEQ multiplex PCR. The sample has thousands of clones, 70% to 85% seen once. The sequencing sample was made of normal tissue next to the tumor. These receptors originate from a man in his fifties or sixties with small cell lung cancer.

The chain is built from TRBV28 and TRBJ2-3; D perhaps matches TRBD1 (5 bases). Germline V gene lookup returns CDR1 MDHEN and CDR2 SYDVKM. V shed 4 bases and J shed 3 bases, with 14 bases lying between them. The CDR3 sequence is 15 residues long. The CDR3 DNA reads as TGTGCCAGCAGTTCCCCCCCAGGGATGACAGATACGCAGTATTTT. Its translation is CASSSPPGMTDTQYF.

The rearrangement links TRBV29-1 to TRBJ1-3, with TRBD1 as a possible D gene (6 bases). With 6 bases removed from V and 4 bases from J, the gap between germline ends came to 13 bases. Looked up from germline, CDR1 is SQVTM and CDR2 is ANQGSEA. The CDR3 is 13 amino acids. The CDR3 DNA reads TGCAGCGTAGCACAGGGAGCCGGAAACACCATATATTTT. This encodes CSVAQGAGNTIYF.

This chain joins TRBV28 and TRBJ1-5; 8 nucleotides align to TRBD1. Germline CDR1 MDHEN, CDR2 SYDVKM. The CDR3 has 16 residues. V lost 4 bases and J lost 5; bases outside the gene matches: 10. Written as DNA, the CDR3 is TGTGCCAGCAGTTCCTCCGGGACAGGTGGGTATCAGCCCCAGCATTTT. Translated: CASSSSGTGGYQPQHF.

This clone was observed a single time. The chain combines TRBV6-5 with TRBJ1-2, with unresolved D. CDR1 MNHEY and CDR2 SVGAGI come from the germline V gene. This CDR3 is 11 amino acids long. Trimming cost V 9 bases and J 4 bases, with 9 bases left between them. CDR3 bases: TGTGCCAGTACCAGTCCCTATGGCTACACCTTC. Translated, it gives CASTSPYGYTF.

V usage is TRBV28 and J usage is TRBJ1-1; possibly TRBD1 for D (6 bases). V shed 5 bases and J shed 7 bases, with 11 bases lying between them. Germline CDR1 is MDHEN and CDR2 is SYDVKM. The CDR3 covers 12 residues. CDR3 sequence (DNA): TGTGCCAGCAGTGTCGGACAGATTGAAGCTTTCTTT. As protein: CASSVGQIEAFF.

The rearrangement uses TRBV19 and TRBJ2-3, with TRBD2 identical over 11 bases. V shed 0 bases, J shed 1 base, and the junction held 6 bases outside the gene matches. Germline V gene lookup returns CDR1 LNHDA and CDR2 SQIVND (reference sequence). This CDR3 contains 18 residues. The CDR3 nucleotides are TGTGCCAGTAGTATAGACCATGGGACTAGCGGACGCACAGATACGCAGTATTTT. Amino acid sequence: CASSIDHGTSGRTDTQYF.

The rearrangement links TRBV6-5 to TRBJ2-7, with D possibly being TRBD2 (6 bases). From germline, CDR1 is MNHEY and CDR2 SVGAGI. The V gene lost 4 bases and the J gene lost 6 bases, with 13 bases spanning the gap. CDR3 length: 13 residues. The CDR3 coding sequence is TGTGCCAGCAGTTCGGGGGATAAGGGCGAGCAGTACTTC. This encodes CASSSGDKGEQYF.

This clone was seen just once. The V call is TRBV5-1, the J call TRBJ2-7; D not resolved. Trimming pared 3 bases from V and 0 bases from J, leaving 10 bases between. The length of the CDR3 is 14 residues. CDR1 is SGHRS and CDR2 is YFSETQ in the germline V gene. The CDR3 DNA reads TGCGCCAGCAGCTACTATCCCGGCTCCTACGAGCAGTACTTC. Amino acids: CASSYYPGSYEQYF. The entire variable domain, with the rest obtained from reference TRBV5-1 and TRBJ2-7, is as follows: KAGVTQTPRYLIKTRGQQVTLSCSPISGHRSVSWYQQTPGQGLQFLFEYFSETQRNKGNFPGRFSGRQFSNSRSEMNVSTLELGDSALYLCASSYYPGSYEQYFGPGTRLTVT.

The chain has TRBV11-3 and TRBJ2-1, with 9 bases fitting TRBD1. CDR3 length: 13 residues. Germline V CDR1 and CDR2: SGHNT, YENEEA. The V gene end was trimmed by 1 base and the J gene end by 9 bases; junction bases not matched to a gene: 1. The CDR3 nucleotides are TGTGCCAGCAGCTTAGGGACAGGGGTTGAGCAGTTCTTC. Encoded protein: CASSLGTGVEQFF.

This clone is a singleton in its sample. The chain couples TRBV30 to TRBJ2-3; TRBD2 matches 14 bases. Trimming removed 4 bases from V and 4 bases from J; junction bases left unmatched: 4. This CDR3 spans 15 amino acids. Germline-derived CDR1 and CDR2 are GTSNPN and SVGIG (reference sequence). The CDR3 reads CAWKGLAGVADTQYF. In nucleotides, the CDR3 is TGTGCCTGGAAGGGACTAGCGGGAGTTGCAGATACGCAGTATTTT.

This sequence joins TRBV29-1 and TRBJ2-3; D is uncertain. Trimming took 8 bases from V and 5 from J, leaving 17 bases between them. Per germline, CDR1 SQVTM and CDR2 ANQGSEA. This CDR3 is 13 amino acids long. The CDR3 sequence is CSPRVPPIDTQYF. CDR3 nucleotide sequence: TGCAGCCCACGGGTACCCCCGATAGATACGCAGTATTTT.

To note about this clone: Other DNA variants within this sample encode the same CDR3. The chain is built from TRBV5-1 and TRBJ1-2; D unresolved. The CDR3 spans 11 residues. Deletions cut 4 bases from V and 11 bases from J, with 12 bases between. Per the germline V gene, CDR1 is SGHRS and CDR2 is YFSETQ. As DNA, the CDR3 is TGCGCCAGCAGCGGTAATGTGGGTTACACCTTC. Protein sequence: CASSGNVGYTF.

This clone was seen just once. The rearrangement uses TRBV30 and TRBJ2-5; tentatively, D is TRBD2 (5 bases). The ends were cut back, 8 bases at V and 4 bases at J, with 17 bases in the middle. CDR1 is GTSNPN, CDR2 SVGIG, per germline (reference sequence). This CDR3 is built from 13 residues. The CDR3 DNA reads as TGTGCCCAAAGTTCTAGCAGGCGAGAGACCCAGTACTTC. Its protein product is CAQSSSRRETQYF.

This rearrangement joins TRBV11-3 to TRBJ2-3; the match to TRBD1 covers 9 bases. With 1 base clipped from V and 4 bases from J, the junction kept 0 bases outside the gene matches. Per the germline V gene, CDR1 is SGHNT and CDR2 is YENEEA. The CDR3 is 14 residues long. CDR3 sequence reads: CASSLGQGADTQYF. The CDR3 DNA sequence: TGTGCCAGCAGCTTAGGACAGGGGGCAGATACGCAGTATTTT.

The rearrangement links TRBV18 to TRBJ2-3; no clear D. The V gene lost 0 bases and the J gene lost 5 bases, with 3 bases spanning the gap. CDR3 length equals 12 residues. Germline V CDR1 and CDR2: KGHSH, LQKENI. The chain's CDR3 is CASSPPRDTQYF. DNA for the CDR3: TGTGCCAGCTCACCACCGAGAGATACGCAGTATTTT.

This clone was picked up a small number of times. The chain has TRBV15 and TRBJ2-3; 8 bases agree with TRBD2. This CDR3 has 18 residues. The trim removed 0 bases at V and 3 bases at J, leaving 11 bases unmatched. Germline CDR1 and CDR2: LNHNV and YYDKDF (reference sequence). In DNA form, the CDR3 reads TGTGCCACCAGCAGAGATGACATTACGGGAGGGCCTACAGATACGCAGTATTTT. Translation: CATSRDDITGGPTDTQYF.

V and J are TRBV9 and TRBJ2-3; TRBD1 might be the D (6 bases). From germline, CDR1 is SGDLS and CDR2 YYNGEE. This CDR3 has 15 amino acids. V was cut by 3 bases and J by 2 bases, with 13 bases left in between. CDR3 in amino acids: CASSATQGHTDTQYF. As DNA, the CDR3 is TGTGCCAGCAGCGCAACACAGGGACACACAGATACGCAGTATTTT.

The rearrangement joins TRBV5-1 to TRBJ2-5; D unresolved. V gave up 2 bases and J gave up 2 bases, with 10 bases separating them. CDR3 length equals 14 residues. Germline values: CDR1 SGHRS, CDR2 YFSETQ. The CDR3 loop reads CASSFSVRQETQYF. The CDR3, as DNA: TGCGCCAGCAGCTTTTCGGTAAGGCAAGAGACCCAGTACTTC.

The rearrangement links TRBV6-6 to TRBJ2-7; D is perhaps TRBD1 (5 bases). V was pared by 8 bases and J by 0 bases, with 17 bases between. The CDR3 sequence is 15 residues long. The germline V gene has CDR1 MNHNY and CDR2 SVGAGI (reference sequence). The CDR3 spells CASGIRGSNSYEQYF. The CDR3 DNA is TGTGCCAGCGGGATAAGGGGTTCTAACTCCTACGAGCAGTACTTC.

This rearrangement joins TRBV6-9 to TRBJ1-2, with D uncertain. V lost 0 bases and J lost 3, with 23 bases in between. The CDR3 consists of 19 residues. Germline CDR1 MNHGY, CDR2 SVAAGI. CDR3 sequence: CASSYSRVDSKDFHYGYTF. The CDR3 nucleotides are TGTGCCAGCAGTTATTCGAGAGTGGATTCCAAGGATTTCCACTATGGCTACACCTTC.

The chain carries TRBV27 and TRBJ1-5; 9 positions agree with TRBD1. The junction had 4 bases not matched to a gene; V was cut back by 5 bases and J by 5 bases. Germline CDR1 reads MNHEY; CDR2 reads SMNVEV (reference sequence). CDR3 length equals 14 residues. In DNA form, the CDR3 reads TGTGCCAGCAGTCACGACAGGGGGGATCAGCCCCAGCATTTT. This codes for CASSHDRGDQPQHF.

This clone was recorded once. The chain has TRBV1 and TRBJ2-3; whether TRBD2, the table's D call, matches the DNA was not checked. TRBV1 is a listed pseudogene. CDR3 length: 17 residues. The CDR3 DNA reads TGCACCAGCAGCCACCTAACCCAGCGGGAAGAGGGGGATACGCAGTATTTT. It is translated as CTSSHLTQREEGDTQYF.

J is TRBJ1-5 and V is TRBV28, with no clear D. The CDR3 covers 20 residues. The V end lost 4 bases, the J end lost 2 bases, and 27 bases lay between the germline ends. The germline CDR1 and CDR2 sequences are MDHEN and SYDVKM. CDR3 nucleotides: TGTGCCAGCAGTTACACCTTGCGACCGCGGTCGGGCCATGGCAATCAGCCCCAGCATTTT. It encodes CASSYTLRPRSGHGNQPQHF.

The J gene is TRBJ1-1, the V gene TRBV7-9, with D possibly matching TRBD1 (5 bases). The germline V gene encodes CDR1 SEHNR and CDR2 FQNEAQ (reference sequence). V dropped 5 bases and J dropped 10 bases, with 17 bases sitting between them. This CDR3 spans 13 amino acids. CDR3 in DNA: TGTGCCAGCAGCCTTACCGAGGGGAACGGAGCTTTCTTT. This encodes CASSLTEGNGAFF.